The 32 T cell receptor beta chains listed next were all sequenced from one sample in a study of Graves' ophthalmopathy and Graves' hyperthyroidism. From RNA, the CDR3 regions of TCR beta chains were amplified and sequenced. After a first-round RT-PCR with HTBI primers, a second-round multiplex PCR was run. TCRdb analysed the multiplex PCR reads with MiXCR anew, one entry per CDR3 protein. Here the sample spans 230,000 or so distinct CDR3 sequences, less than 55% being singletons. The source material was peripheral blood. Source of these receptors: an adult man with Graves' ophthalmopathy.

This clonotype was found a few times. The rearrangement uses TRBV7-3 and TRBJ2-7; 10 bases are a match to TRBD2. The CDR3 is 14 residues long. V was clipped by 4 bases and J by 3 bases; unmatched bases: 3. The germline CDR1 and CDR2 sequences are SGHTA and FQGTGA. The CDR3 is CASSSLAGGYEQYF. The DNA of the CDR3 is TGTGCCAGCAGCTCCTTAGCGGGGGGCTACGAGCAGTACTTC. Based on the CDR3 plus reference TRBV7-3 and TRBJ2-7, the full variable domain is GAGVSQTPSNKVTEKGKYVELRCDPISGHTALYWYRQSLGQGPEFLIYFQGTGAADDSGLPNDRFFAVRPEGSVSTLKIQRTERGDSAVYLCASSSLAGGYEQYFGPGTRLTVT.

J is TRBJ2-5 and V is TRBV12-3 or TRBV12-4; 7 bases line up with TRBD1. This CDR3 contains 17 residues. V trimming: 4 bases; J trimming: 1 base; junction bases outside the gene matches: 12. This CDR3 is CASSSRFTGAGQETQYF. Written as DNA, the CDR3 is TGTGCCAGCAGTTCCCGTTTTACAGGGGCGGGCCAAGAGACCCAGTACTTC.

In this sample, this clonotype turned up a few times. The junction departs from the called germline gene at one end, perhaps through a read error. The rearrangement joins TRBV7-2 to TRBJ1-2; the D is unclear. CDR3 length: 14 residues. Germline CDR1 SGHTA, CDR2 FQGNSA. CDR3 coding DNA: TGTGCCAGCAGCGTAGCCTCCAGATACTATGGCTACACCTTC. Translation gives CASSVASRYYGYTF.

This clonotype has at least ten counts. This chain connects TRBV5-1 to TRBJ1-1, with D perhaps matching TRBD1 (6 bases). V was shortened by 4 bases and J by 3 bases, with 13 bases between the two germline ends. Germline V lookup: CDR1 SGHRS, CDR2 YFSETQ. CDR3 length: 14 amino acids. The DNA of the CDR3 is TGCGCCAGCAGCCCTCAGGGGTTCTACACTGAAGCTTTCTTT. Its protein is CASSPQGFYTEAFF.

This chain joins TRBV24-1 and TRBJ2-5, with TRBD1 matching 7 bases. The CDR3 sequence is 15 residues long. Germline lookup yields CDR1 KGHDR and CDR2 SFDVKD. J lost 4 bases, V lost 5 bases, and 9 bases had no gene match. This CDR3 is CATSGVMDRIETQYF. In DNA, the CDR3 is TGTGCCACCAGTGGGGTTATGGACAGGATAGAGACCCAGTACTTC.

The J gene is TRBJ1-2, the V gene TRBV12-3 or TRBV12-4, with D perhaps matching TRBD1 (5 bases). The CDR3 covers 14 residues. V was clipped by 6 bases and J by 5 bases, with 16 bases between them. The CDR3 is CASSPPGRIYGYTF. Written as DNA, the CDR3 is TGTGCCAGCAGCCCCCCGGGACGGATATATGGCTACACCTTC.

The genes are TRBV5-6 and TRBJ1-1; D might be TRBD1 (5 bases). The germline V gene encodes CDR1 SGHDT and CDR2 YYEEEE. This CDR3 region has 14 residues. V was clipped by 4 bases and J by 4 bases, with 14 bases between them. This CDR3 is CASSGRARGTEAFF. CDR3 nucleotide sequence: TGTGCCAGCAGCGGCAGGGCGAGGGGCACTGAAGCTTTCTTT.

This clonotype was detected a few times. This chain joins TRBV6-1 and TRBJ2-2; 9 bases match TRBD1. The CDR3 is 16 amino acids. Germline trimming cut 4 bases from V and 6 bases from J; bases unmatched to any gene: 9. Germline V CDR1 and CDR2: MNHNS, SASEGT. This CDR3 reads CASSAPTGGESGELFF. As DNA, the CDR3 is TGTGCCAGCAGTGCACCAACAGGGGGCGAGTCCGGGGAGCTGTTTTTT.

The V and J genes are TRBV7-9 and TRBJ2-6; 9 positions match TRBD1. The CDR3 spans 19 residues. V lost 5 bases and J lost 0; bases outside the gene matches: 11. Germline V gene sequence: CDR1 SEHNR, CDR2 FQNEAQ (reference sequence). DNA for the CDR3: TGTGCCAGCAGCCGACAGGGACAGGGAGGGTACTCTGGGGCCAACGTCCTGACTTTC. Amino acids: CASSRQGQGGYSGANVLTF.

V gene TRBV27 combines with J gene TRBJ1-5, with TRBD1 matching 9 bases. The CDR3 loop spans 15 amino acids. Germline V gene data show CDR1 as MNHEY and CDR2 as SMNVEV (reference sequence). V lost 5 bases, J lost 6 bases, and 8 bases stayed unmatched. The CDR3 DNA reads TGTGCCAGCAGTACAACGGGACAGGGTGGTCAGCCCCAGCATTTT. The encoded protein is CASSTTGQGGQPQHF.

The chain couples TRBV5-8 to TRBJ1-2; D is ambiguous. In germline, CDR1 is SGHTS, CDR2 YDEGEE. CDR3 length: 12 amino acids. Trimming cost V 10 bases and J 7 bases, with 17 bases left between them. The DNA for the CDR3 is TGTGCCTGGAGGTACCAGGCCAGTGGCTACACCTTC. Its translation: CAWRYQASGYTF.

The chain has TRBV15 and TRBJ2-2, with 13 bases aligning to TRBD2. The germline V gene has CDR1 LNHNV and CDR2 YYDKDF (reference sequence). The CDR3 runs 20 residues. Trimming took 3 bases from V and 4 from J; bases not matched to a gene: 14. In DNA form, the CDR3 reads TGTGCCACCAGCAGGGGGAAAAGGACTAGCGGGAGTGGTAGCACCGGGGAGCTGTTTTTT. Amino acid sequence: CATSRGKRTSGSGSTGELFF.

This clonotype has only one observation. The rearrangement joins TRBV27 to TRBJ2-7; TRBD2 is a possible D gene (5 bases). Trimming pared 5 bases from V and 3 bases from J, leaving 11 bases between. Germline assignment: CDR1 MNHEY and CDR2 SMNVEV (reference sequence). This CDR3 is 13 amino acids long. In nucleotides, the CDR3 is TGTGCCAGCAGTCCGGGGTATAACTACGAGCAGTACTTC. Protein product: CASSPGYNYEQYF.

The gene calls are TRBV4-1 and TRBJ2-5; the D gene is possibly TRBD2 (6 bases). Germline CDR1 and CDR2: MGHRA and YSYEKL. Trimming removed 1 base at V and 5 bases at J, with 20 bases between. The CDR3 totals 17 residues. DNA of the CDR3: TGCGCCAGCAGCCAAGGGACCAGGCACGCGGGGCGTGAGACCCAGTACTTC. This codes for CASSQGTRHAGRETQYF.

This clonotype was counted once. The chain's CDR3 is CASSSRVYGGYEQYF. As DNA, the CDR3 is TGTGCCAGCAGCTCCCGGGTCTATGGCGGCTACGAGCAGTACTTC. The rearrangement joins TRBV7-9 to TRBJ2-7; no reliable D call. The CDR3 runs to 15 residues. Germline CDR1 is SEHNR and CDR2 is FQNEAQ (reference sequence). The ends were cut back, 4 bases at V and 3 bases at J, with 16 bases in the middle.

The chain links TRBV7-9 to TRBJ2-3, with D tentatively TRBD1 (5 bases). This CDR3 region has 14 residues. Per the germline V gene, CDR1 is SEHNR and CDR2 is FQNEAQ (reference sequence). Trimming took off 1 base at V and 2 bases at J, with 7 bases between the two ends. The CDR3 loop is CASSLGGITDTQYF. DNA for the CDR3: TGTGCCAGCAGCTTAGGGGGCATCACAGATACGCAGTATTTT.

The CDR3 reads CASTPSFGEQYF. The CDR3 DNA follows: TGTGCCAGCACGCCCTCCTTTGGCGAGCAGTACTTC. The genes are TRBV7-3 and TRBJ2-7; D call uncertain. This CDR3 region has 12 residues. Germline V gene data show CDR1 as SGHTA and CDR2 as FQGTGA. V shed 7 bases and J shed 6 bases, with 13 bases lying between them. Drawing the rest from reference TRBV7-3 and TRBJ2-7, the complete variable domain is GAGVSQTPSNKVTEKGKYVELRCDPISGHTALYWYRQSLGQGPEFLIYFQGTGAADDSGLPNDRFFAVRPEGSVSTLKIQRTERGDSAVYLCASTPSFGEQYFGPGTRLTVT.

The J gene is TRBJ2-7, the V gene TRBV10-3; D gene ambiguous. V lost 10 bases to trimming and J lost 1 base, with 14 bases between them. CDR3 length equals 13 residues. Per the germline V gene, CDR1 is ENHRY and CDR2 is SYGVKD. The CDR3 sequence is CATIIQGSYEQYF. CDR3 DNA: TGTGCCACGATTATTCAAGGATCCTACGAGCAGTACTTC.

This clonotype was counted a few times. The junction does not match germline at one end; this may be a read error. The gene calls are TRBV7-9 and TRBJ2-5, with D unresolved. CDR3 size: 13 residues. Germline lookup yields CDR1 SEHNR and CDR2 FQNEAQ (reference sequence). The CDR3 sequence is CASSLELAETQYF. The CDR3 DNA reads TGCGCCAGCAGCTTGGAATTGGCGGAGACCCAGTACTTC.

The chain employs TRBV29-1 and TRBJ1-1; D is possibly TRBD1 (5 bases). Germline CDR1 and CDR2: SQVTM and ANQGSEA. V lost 6 bases and J 0 bases, leaving 20 bases between the germline ends. The CDR3 is made up of 16 amino acids. CDR3 region: CSVLTGGKGMNTEAFF. The CDR3, as DNA: TGCAGCGTACTAACGGGGGGGAAGGGGATGAACACTGAAGCTTTCTTT.

This clonotype was detected a few times. The chain uses TRBV20-1 and TRBJ1-2; D is uncertain. The CDR3 has 14 amino acids. Germline V lookup: CDR1 DFQATT, CDR2 SNEGSKA (reference sequence). Deletions cut 0 bases from V and 4 bases from J, with 12 bases between. The CDR3 coding sequence is TGCAGTGCTAGAGAAGACGGAAGGTTCTATGGCTACACCTTC. This codes for CSAREDGRFYGYTF.

This clonotype was observed a single time. Because it lacks the conserved phenylalanine or tryptophan at the end, this CDR3 is likely a read error. The chain carries TRBV6-5 and TRBJ1-6, with D possibly being TRBD1 (5 bases). This CDR3 contains 13 residues. CDR1 is MNHEY, CDR2 SVGAGI, per germline. The ends were cut back, 7 bases at V and 7 bases at J, with 11 bases in the middle. CDR3 nucleotides: TGTGCCAGCACCGGCCCAGGGAATTCACCCCTCCACCTT. It specifies CASTGPGNSPLHL.

The chain links TRBV2 to TRBJ2-7; D possibly corresponds to TRBD1 (5 bases). The CDR3 runs 14 residues. The V and J ends lost 6 bases and 2 bases respectively, with 14 bases between them. The germline CDR1 and CDR2 sequences are SNHLY and FYNNEI. The chain's CDR3 is CASRRQSTTYEQYF. As DNA, the CDR3 is TGTGCCAGCAGAAGACAGTCAACCACCTACGAGCAGTACTTC.

The chain is built from TRBV15 and TRBJ1-5; possible D gene TRBD1, 5 bases. The V gene lost 0 bases and the J gene lost 4 bases, with 19 bases spanning the gap. The CDR3 covers 18 residues. Germline loops: CDR1 LNHNV, CDR2 YYDKDF (reference sequence). CDR3 protein: CATSREERGALYNQPQHF. The DNA of the CDR3 is TGTGCCACCAGCAGAGAGGAGAGAGGGGCGCTGTATAATCAGCCCCAGCATTTT.

This chain uses TRBV29-1 with TRBJ2-2; TRBD2 agrees at 7 bases. The CDR3 is 13 residues long. Trimming at V came to 7 bases and at J to 3 bases, leaving 5 bases not matched to a gene. Germline values: CDR1 SQVTM, CDR2 ANQGSEA. CDR3 amino acids: CSGAAGDTGELFF. In DNA, the CDR3 is TGCAGCGGGGCCGCGGGGGACACCGGGGAGCTGTTTTTT.

This clonotype was picked up many times. The chain joins TRBV24-1 to TRBJ2-5; D is ambiguous. Trimming removed 4 bases at V and 2 bases at J, with 4 bases between. The CDR3 has 12 amino acids. The germline gives CDR1 KGHDR, CDR2 SFDVKD. CDR3 sequence reads: CATSDRQETQYF. The CDR3 DNA is TGTGCCACCAGTGACAGGCAAGAGACCCAGTACTTC.

V gene TRBV24-1 combines with J gene TRBJ2-5; 11 bases map to TRBD2. Germline CDR1 is KGHDR and CDR2 is SFDVKD. This CDR3 has 15 amino acids. V was clipped by 3 bases and J by 3 bases; unmatched bases: 2. In DNA, the CDR3 is TGTGCCACCAGTGATACGACTAGCGGGGAAGAGACCCAGTACTTC. Translating gives CATSDTTSGEETQYF.

This clonotype has more than one count but fewer than ten. This chain connects TRBV29-1 to TRBJ2-2, with 7 nucleotides matching TRBD1. The CDR3 has 12 residues. Germline trimming cut 8 bases from V and 6 bases from J; bases unmatched to any gene: 6. The V gene's germline CDR1 is SQVTM and CDR2 ANQGSEA. The CDR3 nucleotides are TGCAGCACAGAAACAGGGGCCGGGGAGCTGTTTTTT. Protein product: CSTETGAGELFF.

This clonotype was observed at least ten times. The rearrangement uses TRBV20-1 and TRBJ1-2; D unclear. Germline V gene sequence: CDR1 DFQATT, CDR2 SNEGSKA (reference sequence). This CDR3 region has 11 residues. V was trimmed by 6 bases and J by 7 bases, leaving 12 bases between them. The CDR3 protein is CSASLLPGYTF. CDR3 in DNA: TGCAGTGCCTCCCTTTTACCTGGCTACACCTTC.

This clonotype was seen a handful of times. The rearrangement joins TRBV19 to TRBJ1-4; unclear D gene. Germline-derived CDR1 and CDR2 are LNHDA and SQIVND (reference sequence). The V gene lost 5 bases and the J gene lost 0 bases, with 10 bases spanning the gap. This CDR3 spans 15 amino acids. The CDR3 is CASSLTAATNEKLFF. CDR3 bases: TGTGCCAGTAGTTTAACAGCGGCAACTAATGAAAAACTGTTTTTT.

This chain connects TRBV20-1 to TRBJ1-4, with D perhaps TRBD1 (6 bases). There are 14 residues in the CDR3. CDR1 and CDR2 (germline): DFQATT, SNEGSKA (reference sequence). Trimming left V 6 bases short and J 3 bases short, with 14 bases between. The CDR3 DNA reads as TGCAGTGCCCCTTCACAGGGACCTAATGAAAAACTGTTTTTT. Its translation is CSAPSQGPNEKLFF.

This clonotype came up a few times. This chain links TRBV2 with TRBJ1-5, with a possible D match to TRBD1 (5 bases). The germline CDR1 and CDR2 sequences are SNHLY and FYNNEI. The CDR3 runs 13 residues. The V end lost 11 bases, the J end lost 4 bases, and 15 bases lay between the germline ends. CDR3 sequence reads: CAVSGGRNQPQHF. The CDR3 nucleotides are TGTGCCGTCAGCGGGGGAAGGAATCAGCCCCAGCATTTT.